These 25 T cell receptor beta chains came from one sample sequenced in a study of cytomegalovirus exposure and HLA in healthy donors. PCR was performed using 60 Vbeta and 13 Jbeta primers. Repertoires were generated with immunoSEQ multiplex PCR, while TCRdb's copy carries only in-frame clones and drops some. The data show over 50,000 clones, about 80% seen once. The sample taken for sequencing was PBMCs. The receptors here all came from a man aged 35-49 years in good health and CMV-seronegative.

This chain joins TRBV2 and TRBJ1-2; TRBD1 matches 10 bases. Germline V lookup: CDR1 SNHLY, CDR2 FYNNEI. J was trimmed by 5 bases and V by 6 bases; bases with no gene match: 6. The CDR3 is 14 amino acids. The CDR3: CASRDRGFLYGYTF. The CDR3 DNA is TGTGCCAGCAGGGACAGGGGGTTCCTGTATGGCTACACCTTC.

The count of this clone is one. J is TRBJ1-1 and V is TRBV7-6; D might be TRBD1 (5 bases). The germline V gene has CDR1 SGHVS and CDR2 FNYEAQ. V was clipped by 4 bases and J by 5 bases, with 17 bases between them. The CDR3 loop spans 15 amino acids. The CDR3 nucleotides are TGTGCCAGCAGCTCACCCCCGTTGGACATAACTGAAGCTTTCTTT. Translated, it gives CASSSPPLDITEAFF.

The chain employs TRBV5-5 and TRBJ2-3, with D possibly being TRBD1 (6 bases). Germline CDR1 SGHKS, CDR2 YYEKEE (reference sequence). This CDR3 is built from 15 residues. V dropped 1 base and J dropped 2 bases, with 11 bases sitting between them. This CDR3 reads CASSLMQGITDTQYF. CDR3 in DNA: TGTGCCAGCAGCTTGATGCAGGGGATCACAGATACGCAGTATTTT. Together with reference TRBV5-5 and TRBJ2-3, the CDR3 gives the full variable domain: DAGVTQSPTHLIKTRGQQVTLRCSPISGHKSVSWYQQVLGQGPQFIFQYYEKEERGRGNFPDRFSARQFPNYSSELNVNALLLGDSALYLCASSLMQGITDTQYFGPGTRLTVL.

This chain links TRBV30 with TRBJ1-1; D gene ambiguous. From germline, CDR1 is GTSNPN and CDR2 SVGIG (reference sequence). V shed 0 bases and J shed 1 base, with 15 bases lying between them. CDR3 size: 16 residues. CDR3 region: CAWSVSYRETNTEAFF. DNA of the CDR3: TGTGCCTGGAGTGTAAGTTATCGGGAGACGAACACTGAAGCTTTCTTT.

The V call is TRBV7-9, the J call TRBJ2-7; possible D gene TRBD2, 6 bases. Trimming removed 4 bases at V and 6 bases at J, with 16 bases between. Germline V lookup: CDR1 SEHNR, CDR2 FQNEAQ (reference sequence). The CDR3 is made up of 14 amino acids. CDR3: CASSSGLGVSEQYF. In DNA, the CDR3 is TGTGCCAGCAGCTCGGGACTGGGGGTAAGCGAGCAGTACTTC.

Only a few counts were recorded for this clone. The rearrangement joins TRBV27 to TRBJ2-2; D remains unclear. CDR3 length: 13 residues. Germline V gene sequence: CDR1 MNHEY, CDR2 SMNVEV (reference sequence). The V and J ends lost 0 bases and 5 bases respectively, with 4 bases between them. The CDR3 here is CASSLSGTGELFF. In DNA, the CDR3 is TGTGCCAGCAGTTTATCCGGGACCGGGGAGCTGTTTTTT.

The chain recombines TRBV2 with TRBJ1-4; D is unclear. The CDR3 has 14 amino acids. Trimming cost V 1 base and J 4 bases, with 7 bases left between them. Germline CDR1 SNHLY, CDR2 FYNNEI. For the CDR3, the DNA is TGTGCCAGCAGTGAAGTGTACAGTAATGAAAAACTGTTTTTT. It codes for CASSEVYSNEKLFF.

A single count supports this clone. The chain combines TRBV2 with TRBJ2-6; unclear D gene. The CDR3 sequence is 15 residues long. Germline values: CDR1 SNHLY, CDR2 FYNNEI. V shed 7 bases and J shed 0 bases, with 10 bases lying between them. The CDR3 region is CASTEAVSGANVLTF. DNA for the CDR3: TGTGCCAGCACCGAGGCCGTCTCTGGGGCCAACGTCCTGACTTTC.

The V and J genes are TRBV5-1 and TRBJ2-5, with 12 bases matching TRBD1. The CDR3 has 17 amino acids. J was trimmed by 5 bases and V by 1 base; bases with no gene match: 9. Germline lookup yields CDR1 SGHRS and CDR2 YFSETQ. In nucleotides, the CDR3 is TGCGCCAGCAGCTTGTCCGGGACAGGGGGCGCAGGGGAGACCCAGTACTTC. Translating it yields CASSLSGTGGAGETQYF.

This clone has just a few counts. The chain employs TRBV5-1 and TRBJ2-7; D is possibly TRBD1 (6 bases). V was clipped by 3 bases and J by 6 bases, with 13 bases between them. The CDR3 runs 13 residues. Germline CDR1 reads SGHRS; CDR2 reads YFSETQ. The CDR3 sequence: CASSWTQGREQYF. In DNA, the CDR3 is TGCGCCAGCAGCTGGACACAGGGCCGCGAGCAGTACTTC.

As DNA, the CDR3 is TGTGCCTGGAGTGACCAGGGAATGTACTTC. Translating gives CAWSDQGMYF. V usage is TRBV30 and J usage is TRBJ2-7, with D possibly matching TRBD1 (5 bases). The germline V gene has CDR1 GTSNPN and CDR2 SVGIG (reference sequence). The CDR3 extends over 10 amino acids. The V and J ends lost 1 base and 12 bases respectively, with 10 bases between them.

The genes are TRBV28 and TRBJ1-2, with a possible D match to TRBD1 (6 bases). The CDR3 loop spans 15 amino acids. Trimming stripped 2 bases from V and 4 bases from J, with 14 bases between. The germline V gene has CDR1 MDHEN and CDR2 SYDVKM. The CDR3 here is CASSLTQGLGYGYTF. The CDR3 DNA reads TGTGCCAGCAGTTTAACTCAGGGGCTGGGCTATGGCTACACCTTC.

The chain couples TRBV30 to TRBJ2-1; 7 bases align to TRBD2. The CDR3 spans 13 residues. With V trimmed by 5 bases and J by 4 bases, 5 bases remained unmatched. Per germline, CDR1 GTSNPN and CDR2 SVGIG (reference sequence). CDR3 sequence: CAWGRASYNEQFF. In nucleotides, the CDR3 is TGTGCCTGGGGGAGGGCGTCGTACAATGAGCAGTTCTTC.

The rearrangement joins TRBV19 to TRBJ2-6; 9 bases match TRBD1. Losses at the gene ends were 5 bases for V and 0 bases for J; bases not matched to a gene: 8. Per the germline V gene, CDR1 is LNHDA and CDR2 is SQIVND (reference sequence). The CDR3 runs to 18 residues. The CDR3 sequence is CASSGDRGFPSGANVLTF. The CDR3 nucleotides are TGTGCCAGTAGTGGCGACAGGGGGTTCCCCTCTGGGGCCAACGTCCTGACTTTC.

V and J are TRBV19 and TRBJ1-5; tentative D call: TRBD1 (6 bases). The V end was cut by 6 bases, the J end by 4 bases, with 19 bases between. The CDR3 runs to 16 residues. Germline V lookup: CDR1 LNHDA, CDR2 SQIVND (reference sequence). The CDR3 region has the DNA TGTGCCAGTAGCCTTTTCACAGGGCCAGAAAATCAGCCCCAGCATTTT. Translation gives CASSLFTGPENQPQHF.

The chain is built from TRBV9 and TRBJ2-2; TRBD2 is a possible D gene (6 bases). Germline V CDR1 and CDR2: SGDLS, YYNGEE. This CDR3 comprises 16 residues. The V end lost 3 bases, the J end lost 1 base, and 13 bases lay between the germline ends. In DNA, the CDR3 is TGTGCCAGCAGCGCCACGGCGGGGTTGAACACCGGGGAGCTGTTTTTT. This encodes CASSATAGLNTGELFF.

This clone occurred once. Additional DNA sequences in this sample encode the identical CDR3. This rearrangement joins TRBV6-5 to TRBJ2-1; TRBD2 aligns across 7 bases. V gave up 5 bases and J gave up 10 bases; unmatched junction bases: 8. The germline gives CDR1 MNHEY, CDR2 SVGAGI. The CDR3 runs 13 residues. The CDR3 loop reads CASSAPGLQEQFF. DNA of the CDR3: TGTGCCAGCAGTGCTCCGGGACTACAGGAGCAGTTCTTC.

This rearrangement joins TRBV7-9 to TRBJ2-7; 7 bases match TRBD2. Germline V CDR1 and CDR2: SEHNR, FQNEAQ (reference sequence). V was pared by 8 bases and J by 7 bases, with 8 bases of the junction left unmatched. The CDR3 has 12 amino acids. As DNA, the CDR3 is TGTGCCAGCCGAAGGGAGGGAAAAGAGCAGTACTTC. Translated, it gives CASRREGKEQYF.

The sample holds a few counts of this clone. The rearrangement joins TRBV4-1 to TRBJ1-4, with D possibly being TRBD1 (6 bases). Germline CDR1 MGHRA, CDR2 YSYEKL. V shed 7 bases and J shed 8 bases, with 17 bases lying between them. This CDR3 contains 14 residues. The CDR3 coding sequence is TGCGCCAGCACACGGACAGCAAGGGACGAAAAACTGTTTTTT. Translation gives CASTRTARDEKLFF.

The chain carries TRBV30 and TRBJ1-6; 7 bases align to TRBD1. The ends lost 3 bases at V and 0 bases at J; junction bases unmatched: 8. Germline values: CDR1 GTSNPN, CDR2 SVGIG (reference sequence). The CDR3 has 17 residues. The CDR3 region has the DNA TGTGCCTGGAGAGAGCCGGGACAGAGCTCCTATAATTCACCCCTCCACTTT. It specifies CAWREPGQSSYNSPLHF.

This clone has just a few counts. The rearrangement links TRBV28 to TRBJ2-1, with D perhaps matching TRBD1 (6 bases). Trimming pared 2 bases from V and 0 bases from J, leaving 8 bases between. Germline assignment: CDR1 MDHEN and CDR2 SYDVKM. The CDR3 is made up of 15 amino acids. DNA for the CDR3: TGTGCCAGCAGTTTAATGGACAGCTCCTACAATGAGCAGTTCTTC. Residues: CASSLMDSSYNEQFF.

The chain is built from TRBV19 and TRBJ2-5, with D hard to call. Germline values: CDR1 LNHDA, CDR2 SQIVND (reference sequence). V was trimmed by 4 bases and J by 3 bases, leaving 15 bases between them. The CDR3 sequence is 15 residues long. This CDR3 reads CASSSLLTNEETQYF. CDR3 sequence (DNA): TGTGCCAGTAGTAGTTTACTAACTAACGAAGAGACCCAGTACTTC.

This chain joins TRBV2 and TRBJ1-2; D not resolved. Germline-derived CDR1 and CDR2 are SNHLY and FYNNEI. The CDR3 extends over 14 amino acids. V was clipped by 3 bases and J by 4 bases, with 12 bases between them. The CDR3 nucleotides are TGTGCCAGCAGTGACGGTGACTCTTTCTATGGCTACACCTTC. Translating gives CASSDGDSFYGYTF. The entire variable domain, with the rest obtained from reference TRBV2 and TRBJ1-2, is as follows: EPEVTQTPSHQVTQMGQEVILRCVPISNHLYFYWYRQILGQKVEFLVSFYNNEISEKSEIFDDQFSVERPDGSNFTLKIRSTKLEDSAMYFCASSDGDSFYGYTFGSGTRLTVV.

For the CDR3, the DNA is TGTGCCAGCAGCGCGGGAGGACAGGGCGGCAATGAGCAGTTCTTC. As protein: CASSAGGQGGNEQFF. This chain links TRBV9 with TRBJ2-1; weak D call: TRBD1 (8 bases). Trimming removed 3 bases from V and 6 bases from J, with 16 bases in between. Germline CDR1 is SGDLS and CDR2 is YYNGEE. The CDR3 contains 15 residues.

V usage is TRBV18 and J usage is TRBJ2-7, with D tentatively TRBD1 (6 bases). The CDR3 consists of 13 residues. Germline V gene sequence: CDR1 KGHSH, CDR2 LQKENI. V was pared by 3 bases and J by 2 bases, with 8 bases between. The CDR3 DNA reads TGTGCCAGCTCACCCCAGGGGACCTACGAGCAGTACTTC. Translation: CASSPQGTYEQYF.